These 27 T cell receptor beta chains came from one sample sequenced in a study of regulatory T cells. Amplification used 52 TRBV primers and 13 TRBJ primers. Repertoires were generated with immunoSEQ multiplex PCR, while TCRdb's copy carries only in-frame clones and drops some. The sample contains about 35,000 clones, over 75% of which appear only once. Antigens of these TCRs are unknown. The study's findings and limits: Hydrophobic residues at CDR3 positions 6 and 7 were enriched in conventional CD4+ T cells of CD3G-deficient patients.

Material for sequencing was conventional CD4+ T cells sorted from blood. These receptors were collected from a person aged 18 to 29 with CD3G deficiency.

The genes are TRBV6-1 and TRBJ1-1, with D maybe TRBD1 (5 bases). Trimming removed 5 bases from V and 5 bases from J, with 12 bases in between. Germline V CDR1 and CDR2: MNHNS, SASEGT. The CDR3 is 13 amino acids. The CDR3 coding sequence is TGTGCCAGCAGTACCAGTTGGGGGACTGAAGCTTTCTTT. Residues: CASSTSWGTEAFF.

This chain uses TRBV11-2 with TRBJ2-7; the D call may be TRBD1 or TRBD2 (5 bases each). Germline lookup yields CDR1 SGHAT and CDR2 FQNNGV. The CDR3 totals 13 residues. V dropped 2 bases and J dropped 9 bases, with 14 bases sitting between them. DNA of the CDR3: TGTGCCAGCAGCTTATTCATGGGGGAATTGCAGTACTTC. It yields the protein CASSLFMGELQYF. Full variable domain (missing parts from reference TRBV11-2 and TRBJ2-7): EAGVAQSPRYKIIEKRQSVAFWCNPISGHATLYWYQQILGQGPKLLIQFQNNGVVDDSQLPKDRFSAERLKGVDSTLKIQPAKLEDSAVYLCASSLFMGELQYFGPGTRLTVT.

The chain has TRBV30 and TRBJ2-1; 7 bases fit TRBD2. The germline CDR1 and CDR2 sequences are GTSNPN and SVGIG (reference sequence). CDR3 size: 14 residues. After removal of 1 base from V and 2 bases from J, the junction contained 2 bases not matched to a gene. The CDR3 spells CAWSGGRAYNEQFF. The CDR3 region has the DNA TGTGCCTGGAGTGGCGGGAGAGCCTACAATGAGCAGTTCTTC.

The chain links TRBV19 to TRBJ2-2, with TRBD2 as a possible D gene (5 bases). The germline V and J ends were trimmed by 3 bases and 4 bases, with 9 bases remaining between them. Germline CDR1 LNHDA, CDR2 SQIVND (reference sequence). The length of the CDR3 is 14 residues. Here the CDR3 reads CASSMARGTGELFF. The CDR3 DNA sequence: TGTGCCAGTAGTATGGCACGGGGCACCGGGGAGCTGTTTTTT.

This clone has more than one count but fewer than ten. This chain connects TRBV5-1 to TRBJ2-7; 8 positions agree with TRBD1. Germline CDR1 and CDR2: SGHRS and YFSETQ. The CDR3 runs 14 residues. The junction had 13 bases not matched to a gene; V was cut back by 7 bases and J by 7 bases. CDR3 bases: TGCGCCAGCGCTCTCCGCGACAGGGGCAATGAGCAGTACTTC. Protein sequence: CASALRDRGNEQYF. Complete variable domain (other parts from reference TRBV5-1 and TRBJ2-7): KAGVTQTPRYLIKTRGQQVTLSCSPISGHRSVSWYQQTPGQGLQFLFEYFSETQRNKGNFPGRFSGRQFSNSRSEMNVSTLELGDSALYLCASALRDRGNEQYFGPGTRLTVT.

The CDR3 reads CSARDYNEQFF. For the CDR3, the DNA is TGCAGTGCTAGAGATTACAATGAGCAGTTCTTC. V and J are TRBV20-1 and TRBJ2-1, with D hard to call. With 0 bases removed from V and 4 bases from J, the gap between germline ends came to 1 base. This CDR3 comprises 11 residues. Looked up from germline, CDR1 is DFQATT and CDR2 is SNEGSKA (reference sequence).

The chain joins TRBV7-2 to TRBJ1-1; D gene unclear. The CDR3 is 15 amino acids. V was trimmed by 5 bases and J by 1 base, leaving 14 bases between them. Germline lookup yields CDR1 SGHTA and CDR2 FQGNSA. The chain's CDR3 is CASSPVGGKNTEAFF. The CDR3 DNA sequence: TGTGCCAGCAGCCCTGTTGGAGGGAAGAACACTGAAGCTTTCTTT.

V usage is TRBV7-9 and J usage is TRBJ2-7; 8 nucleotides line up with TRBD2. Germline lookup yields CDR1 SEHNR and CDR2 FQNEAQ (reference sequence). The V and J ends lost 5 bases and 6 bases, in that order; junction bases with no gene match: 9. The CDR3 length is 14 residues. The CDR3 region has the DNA TGTGCCAGCAGCCCCAGCGGGAGAAACGGCGAGCAGTACTTC. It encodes CASSPSGRNGEQYF.

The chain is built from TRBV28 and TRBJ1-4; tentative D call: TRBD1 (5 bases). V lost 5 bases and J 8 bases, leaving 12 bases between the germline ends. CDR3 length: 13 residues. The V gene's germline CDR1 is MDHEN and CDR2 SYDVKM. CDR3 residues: CASSEGSREKLFF. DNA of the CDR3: TGTGCCAGCAGTGAGGGGTCTAGGGAAAAACTGTTTTTT.

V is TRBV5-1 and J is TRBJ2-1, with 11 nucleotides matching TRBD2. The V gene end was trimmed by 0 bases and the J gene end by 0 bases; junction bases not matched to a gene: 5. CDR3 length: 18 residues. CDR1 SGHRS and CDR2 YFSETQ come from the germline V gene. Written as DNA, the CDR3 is TGCGCCAGCAGCTTGGGGGGGACTAGCGGAGCCTCCTACAATGAGCAGTTCTTC. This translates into CASSLGGTSGASYNEQFF. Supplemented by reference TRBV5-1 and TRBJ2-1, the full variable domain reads KAGVTQTPRYLIKTRGQQVTLSCSPISGHRSVSWYQQTPGQGLQFLFEYFSETQRNKGNFPGRFSGRQFSNSRSEMNVSTLELGDSALYLCASSLGGTSGASYNEQFFGPGTRLTVL.

The CDR3 DNA reads as TGTGCCAGCAGTAGGGGACTAGCGATAGAGACCCAGTACTTC. Translating gives CASSRGLAIETQYF. The rearrangement uses TRBV6-6 and TRBJ2-5; 10 positions match TRBD2. The CDR3 covers 14 residues. V was pared by 5 bases and J by 4 bases, with 4 bases of the junction left unmatched. Germline V gene sequence: CDR1 MNHNY, CDR2 SVGAGI (reference sequence).

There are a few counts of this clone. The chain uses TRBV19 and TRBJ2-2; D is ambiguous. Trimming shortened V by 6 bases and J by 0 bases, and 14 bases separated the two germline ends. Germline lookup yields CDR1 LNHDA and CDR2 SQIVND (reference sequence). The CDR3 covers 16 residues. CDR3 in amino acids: CASSRGLETNTGELFF. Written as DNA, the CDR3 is TGTGCCAGTAGCCGAGGTCTAGAGACGAACACCGGGGAGCTGTTTTTT.

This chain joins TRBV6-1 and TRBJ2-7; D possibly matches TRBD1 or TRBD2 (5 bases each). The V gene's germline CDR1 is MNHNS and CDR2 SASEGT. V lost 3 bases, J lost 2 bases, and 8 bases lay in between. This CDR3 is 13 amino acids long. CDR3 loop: CASSEPGPYEQYF. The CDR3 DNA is TGTGCCAGCAGTGAGCCGGGACCCTACGAGCAGTACTTC.

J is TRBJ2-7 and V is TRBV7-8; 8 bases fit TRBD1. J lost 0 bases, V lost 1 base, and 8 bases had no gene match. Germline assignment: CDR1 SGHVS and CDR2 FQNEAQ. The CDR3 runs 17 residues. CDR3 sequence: CASSLGTGPKNSYEQYF. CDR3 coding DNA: TGTGCCAGCAGCTTAGGGACAGGGCCGAAAAACTCCTACGAGCAGTACTTC.

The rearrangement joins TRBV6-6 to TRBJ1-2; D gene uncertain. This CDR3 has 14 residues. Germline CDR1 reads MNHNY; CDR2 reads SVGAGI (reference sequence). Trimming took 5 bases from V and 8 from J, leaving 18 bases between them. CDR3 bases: TGTGCCAGCAGTCCCTTAAGGAACGGCGGGGGCTACACCTTC. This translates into CASSPLRNGGGYTF.

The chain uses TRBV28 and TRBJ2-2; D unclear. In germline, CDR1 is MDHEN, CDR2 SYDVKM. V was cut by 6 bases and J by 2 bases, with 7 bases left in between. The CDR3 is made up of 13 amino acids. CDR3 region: CASRADNTGELFF. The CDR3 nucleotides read TGTGCCAGCAGGGCGGATAACACCGGGGAGCTGTTTTTT. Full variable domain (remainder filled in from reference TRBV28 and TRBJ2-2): DVKVTQSSRYLVKRTGEKVFLECVQDMDHENMFWYRQDPGLGLRLIYFSYDVKMKEKGDIPEGYSVSREKKERFSLILESASTNQTSMYLCASRADNTGELFFGEGSRLTVL.

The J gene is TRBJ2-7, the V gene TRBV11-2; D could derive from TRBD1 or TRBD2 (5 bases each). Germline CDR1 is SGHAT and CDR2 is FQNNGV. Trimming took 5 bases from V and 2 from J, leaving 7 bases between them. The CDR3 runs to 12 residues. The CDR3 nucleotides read TGTGCCAGCAGCGGGACCCCCTACGAGCAGTACTTC. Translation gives CASSGTPYEQYF.

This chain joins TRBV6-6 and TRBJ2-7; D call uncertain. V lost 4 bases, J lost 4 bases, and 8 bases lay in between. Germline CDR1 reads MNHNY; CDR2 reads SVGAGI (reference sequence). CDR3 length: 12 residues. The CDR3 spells CASSSQPYEQYF. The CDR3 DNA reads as TGTGCCAGCAGTTCACAACCTTACGAGCAGTACTTC.

The chain's CDR3 is CASSYSTSGMYF. CDR3 in DNA: TGTGCCAGCAGTTACTCGACCAGTGGGATGTACTTC. The V and J genes are TRBV6-5 and TRBJ2-7; unclear D gene. Germline assignment: CDR1 MNHEY and CDR2 SVGAGI. The CDR3 runs 12 residues. Trimming stripped 0 bases from V and 12 bases from J, with 12 bases between.

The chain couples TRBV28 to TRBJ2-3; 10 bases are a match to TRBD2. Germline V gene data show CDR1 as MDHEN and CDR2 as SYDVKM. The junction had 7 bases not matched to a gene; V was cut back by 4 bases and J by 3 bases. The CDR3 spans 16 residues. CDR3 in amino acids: CASSSGGTSVTDTQYF. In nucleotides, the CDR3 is TGTGCCAGCAGTTCAGGGGGGACTAGCGTTACAGATACGCAGTATTTT.

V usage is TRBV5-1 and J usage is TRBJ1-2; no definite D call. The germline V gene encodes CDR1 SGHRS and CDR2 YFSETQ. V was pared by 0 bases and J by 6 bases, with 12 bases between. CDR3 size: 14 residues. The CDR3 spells CASSLVGSGDGYTF. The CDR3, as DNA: TGCGCCAGCAGCTTGGTAGGGAGCGGAGATGGCTACACCTTC.

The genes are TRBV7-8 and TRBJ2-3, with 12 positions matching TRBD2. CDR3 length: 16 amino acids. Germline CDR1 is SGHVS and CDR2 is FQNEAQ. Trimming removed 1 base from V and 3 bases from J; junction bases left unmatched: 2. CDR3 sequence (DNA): TGTGCCAGCAGCTTAGGACTAGCGGGAGTGACAGATACGCAGTATTTT. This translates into CASSLGLAGVTDTQYF.

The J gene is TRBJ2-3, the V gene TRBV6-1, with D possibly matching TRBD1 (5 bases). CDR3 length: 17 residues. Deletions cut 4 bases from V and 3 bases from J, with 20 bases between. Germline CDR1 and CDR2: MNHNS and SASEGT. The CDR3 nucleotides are TGTGCCAGCAGTGTCCCCTCAGGGCGAGTTGGTACAGATACGCAGTATTTT. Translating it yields CASSVPSGRVGTDTQYF.

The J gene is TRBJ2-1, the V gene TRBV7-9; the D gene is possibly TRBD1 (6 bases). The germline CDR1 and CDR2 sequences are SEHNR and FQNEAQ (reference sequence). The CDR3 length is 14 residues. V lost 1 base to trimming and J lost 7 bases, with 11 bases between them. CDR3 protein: CASSLDRDVNEQFF. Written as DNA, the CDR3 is TGTGCCAGCAGCTTAGACAGGGATGTAAATGAGCAGTTCTTC. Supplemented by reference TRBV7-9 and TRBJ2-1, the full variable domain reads DTGVSQNPRHKITKRGQNVTFRCDPISEHNRLYWYRQTLGQGPEFLTYFQNEAQLEKSRLLSDRFSAERPKGSFSTLEIQRTEQGDSAMYLCASSLDRDVNEQFFGPGTRLTVL.

CDR3 in DNA: TGTGCCAGCAGTTTAGGGAAGAGGGATGAGCAGTTCTTC. The encoded protein is CASSLGKRDEQFF. The chain links TRBV28 to TRBJ2-1; D possibly corresponds to TRBD2 (5 bases). Germline V gene data show CDR1 as MDHEN and CDR2 as SYDVKM. The CDR3 is made up of 13 amino acids. V was cut by 2 bases and J by 8 bases, with 10 bases left in between. The variable domain in full, completed from reference TRBV28 and TRBJ2-1, reads DVKVTQSSRYLVKRTGEKVFLECVQDMDHENMFWYRQDPGLGLRLIYFSYDVKMKEKGDIPEGYSVSREKKERFSLILESASTNQTSMYLCASSLGKRDEQFFGPGTRLTVL.

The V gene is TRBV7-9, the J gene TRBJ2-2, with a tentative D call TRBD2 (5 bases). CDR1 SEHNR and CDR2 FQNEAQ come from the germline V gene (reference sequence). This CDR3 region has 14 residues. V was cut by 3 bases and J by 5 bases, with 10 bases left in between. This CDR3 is CASSLGRGTGELFF. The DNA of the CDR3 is TGTGCCAGCAGCTTGGGTCGAGGGACCGGGGAGCTGTTTTTT.

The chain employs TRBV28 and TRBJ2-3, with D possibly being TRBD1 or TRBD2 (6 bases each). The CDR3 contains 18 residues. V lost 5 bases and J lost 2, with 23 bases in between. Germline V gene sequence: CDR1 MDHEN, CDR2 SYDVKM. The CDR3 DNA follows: TGTGCCAGCAGTAAAATGGGGGCTGCGGGGTTTCTCACAGATACGCAGTATTTT. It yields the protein CASSKMGAAGFLTDTQYF.